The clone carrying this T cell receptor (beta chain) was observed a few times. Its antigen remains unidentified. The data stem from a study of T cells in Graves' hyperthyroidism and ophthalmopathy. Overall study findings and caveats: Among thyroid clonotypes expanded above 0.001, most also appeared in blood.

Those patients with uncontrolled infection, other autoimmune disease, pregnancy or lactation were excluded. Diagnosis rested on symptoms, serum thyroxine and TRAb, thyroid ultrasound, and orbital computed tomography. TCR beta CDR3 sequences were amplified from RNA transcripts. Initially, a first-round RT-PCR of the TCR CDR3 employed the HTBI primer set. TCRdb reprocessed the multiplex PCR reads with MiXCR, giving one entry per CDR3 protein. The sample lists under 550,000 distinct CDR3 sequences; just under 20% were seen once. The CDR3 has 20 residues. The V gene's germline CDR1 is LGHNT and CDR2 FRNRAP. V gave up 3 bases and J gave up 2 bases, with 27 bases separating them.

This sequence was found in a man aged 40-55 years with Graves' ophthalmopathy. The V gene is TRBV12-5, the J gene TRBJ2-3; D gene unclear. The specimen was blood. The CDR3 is CASGFFPPAIGTADTDTQYF. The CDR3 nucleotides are TGTGCTAGTGGTTTTTTCCCACCAGCGATCGGCACGGCCGACACAGATACGCAGTATTTT.